These T cell receptor beta chains were read from a single sample in a study of blood T cell repertoires in COVID-19. Some clones are missing from TCRdb's copy, which holds only in-frame ones; the method was immunoSEQ multiplex PCR. The data show around 270,000 clones, with more than 85% seen just once and around 0.88% held by the top ten. The specimen sequenced was peripheral blood. The receptors derive from a man aged 30-40 years with acute or convalescent COVID-19. CDR3s include the opening cysteine and the closing phenylalanine or tryptophan. Fields, in order: V gene, D gene, clone size, CDR3 length, J gene, CDR3 protein, CDR3 DNA. The D gene is left open where the match is weak. The listing skips clone size in some rows; elsewhere it reads once, few, many or a size class.

v_call: TRBV28; d_call: TRBD1; clone_size: NA; cdr3_length: 15; j_call: TRBJ2-2; cdr3_aa: CASSYGTANTGELFF; cdr3_nt: TGTGCCAGCAGTTATGGGACAGCGAACACCGGGGAGCTGTTTTTT
v_call: TRBV6-5; d_call: NA; clone_size: NA; cdr3_length: 14; j_call: TRBJ2-1; cdr3_aa: CASSYVGRGYEQFF; cdr3_nt: TGTGCCAGCAGTTACGTTGGTAGGGGCTATGAGCAGTTCTTC
v_call: TRBV5-1; d_call: NA; clone_size: NA; cdr3_length: 14; j_call: TRBJ1-1; cdr3_aa: CASRSDSLNTEAFF; cdr3_nt: TGCGCCAGCAGGTCGGACAGTCTGAACACTGAAGCTTTCTTT
v_call: TRBV30; d_call: NA; clone_size: NA; cdr3_length: 13; j_call: TRBJ2-1; cdr3_aa: CAWSVHANNEQFF; cdr3_nt: TGTGCCTGGAGTGTACACGCCAACAATGAGCAGTTCTTC
v_call: TRBV5-4; d_call: TRBD2; clone_size: NA; cdr3_length: 17; j_call: TRBJ2-2; cdr3_aa: CASSLVKTSGNTGELFF; cdr3_nt: TGTGCCAGCAGCTTAGTGAAGACTAGCGGGAACACCGGGGAGCTGTTTTTT
v_call: TRBV5-5; d_call: TRBD1; clone_size: NA; cdr3_length: 14; j_call: TRBJ1-5; cdr3_aa: CASMSRQGGQPQHF; cdr3_nt: TGTGCCAGCATGTCCAGACAGGGGGGTCAGCCCCAGCATTTT
v_call: TRBV30; d_call: TRBD2; clone_size: NA; cdr3_length: 15; j_call: TRBJ2-3; cdr3_aa: CAWSLGLASTDTQYF; cdr3_nt: TGTGCCTGGAGCCTAGGACTAGCGAGCACAGATACGCAGTATTTT
v_call: TRBV12-3/TRBV12-4; d_call: TRBD1; clone_size: NA; cdr3_length: 13; j_call: TRBJ1-5; cdr3_aa: CASSTGVRQPQHF; cdr3_nt: TGTGCCAGCAGTACAGGGGTTCGTCAGCCCCAGCATTTT
v_call: TRBV7-9; d_call: NA; clone_size: NA; cdr3_length: 15; j_call: TRBJ2-5; cdr3_aa: CASSLVPTEKETQYF; cdr3_nt: TGTGCCAGCAGCTTAGTCCCGACTGAGAAAGAGACCCAGTACTTC
v_call: TRBV6-5; d_call: NA; clone_size: NA; cdr3_length: 14; j_call: TRBJ2-7; cdr3_aa: CASSYGQGRYEQYF; cdr3_nt: TGTGCCAGCAGTTACGGTCAGGGAAGGTACGAGCAGTACTTC
v_call: TRBV30; d_call: NA; clone_size: NA; cdr3_length: 12; j_call: TRBJ2-7; cdr3_aa: CAWSDTSYEQYF; cdr3_nt: TGTGCCTGGAGCGACACCTCCTACGAGCAGTACTTC
v_call: TRBV19; d_call: TRBD2; clone_size: NA; cdr3_length: 14; j_call: TRBJ2-7; cdr3_aa: CASSMGREREEQYF; cdr3_nt: TGTGCCAGTAGTATGGGCCGGGAGCGGGAAGAGCAGTACTTC
v_call: TRBV28; d_call: TRBD1; clone_size: NA; cdr3_length: 17; j_call: TRBJ1-1; cdr3_aa: CASSSPLGGRPNTEAFF; cdr3_nt: TGTGCCAGCAGTTCTCCTCTAGGGGGCAGACCGAACACTGAAGCTTTCTTT
v_call: TRBV3-1/TRBV3-2; d_call: NA; clone_size: NA; cdr3_length: 15; j_call: TRBJ1-2; cdr3_aa: CASSQVSAAGRGYTF; cdr3_nt: TGTGCCAGCAGCCAAGTATCCGCTGCGGGACGTGGCTACACCTTC
v_call: TRBV30; d_call: NA; clone_size: NA; cdr3_length: 14; j_call: TRBJ1-5; cdr3_aa: CAWSFLGKNQPQHF; cdr3_nt: TGTGCCTGGAGTTTTTTGGGCAAAAATCAGCCCCAGCATTTT
v_call: TRBV2; d_call: NA; clone_size: NA; cdr3_length: 15; j_call: TRBJ1-6; cdr3_aa: CASSLIGSYNSPLHF; cdr3_nt: TGTGCCAGCAGTCTCATCGGCTCCTATAATTCACCCCTCCACTTT
v_call: TRBV28; d_call: TRBD1; clone_size: NA; cdr3_length: 12; j_call: TRBJ2-7; cdr3_aa: CASSLRTGSKYF; cdr3_nt: TGTGCCAGCAGTCTAAGGACAGGGAGCAAGTACTTC
v_call: TRBV3-1/TRBV3-2; d_call: NA; clone_size: NA; cdr3_length: 14; j_call: TRBJ2-1; cdr3_aa: CASSPSGFYNEQFF; cdr3_nt: TGTGCCAGCAGCCCGAGCGGGTTTTACAATGAGCAGTTCTTC
v_call: TRBV9; d_call: NA; clone_size: NA; cdr3_length: 12; j_call: TRBJ2-3; cdr3_aa: CASNLITDTQYF; cdr3_nt: TGTGCCAGCAACTTAATCACAGATACGCAGTATTTT
v_call: TRBV5-4; d_call: TRBD2; clone_size: NA; cdr3_length: 16; j_call: TRBJ2-3; cdr3_aa: CASSLSPSGGADTQYF; cdr3_nt: TGTGCCAGCAGCTTGTCCCCCTCCGGGGGGGCAGATACGCAGTATTTT
v_call: TRBV28; d_call: TRBD1; clone_size: NA; cdr3_length: 15; j_call: TRBJ1-2; cdr3_aa: CASSSTGATNYGYTF; cdr3_nt: TGTGCCAGCAGTTCCACAGGGGCGACCAACTATGGCTACACCTTC
v_call: TRBV6-6; d_call: NA; clone_size: NA; cdr3_length: 16; j_call: TRBJ1-3; cdr3_aa: CASRTGTTNSGNTIYF; cdr3_nt: TGTGCCAGCAGAACCGGGACAACTAATTCTGGAAACACCATATATTTT
v_call: TRBV3-1/TRBV3-2; d_call: NA; clone_size: once; cdr3_length: 15; j_call: TRBJ2-3; cdr3_aa: CASSTRTGYSDTQYF; cdr3_nt: TGTGCCAGCAGTACCAGAACAGGGTATTCAGATACGCAGTATTTT
v_call: TRBV7-2; d_call: TRBD1; clone_size: once; cdr3_length: 18; j_call: TRBJ1-4; cdr3_aa: CASSSQSKGTGGNEKLFF; cdr3_nt: TGTGCCAGCAGCTCCCAGAGTAAGGGGACAGGGGGCAATGAAAAACTGTTTTTT
v_call: TRBV11-3; d_call: TRBD2; clone_size: NA; cdr3_length: 16; j_call: TRBJ2-2; cdr3_aa: CASSSGLAGNTGELFF; cdr3_nt: TGTGCCAGCAGCTCGGGACTAGCGGGAAATACCGGGGAGCTGTTTTTT
v_call: TRBV5-6; d_call: NA; clone_size: NA; cdr3_length: 13; j_call: TRBJ2-1; cdr3_aa: CASTHVGGNEQFF; cdr3_nt: TGTGCCAGTACTCATGTGGGGGGTAATGAGCAGTTCTTC
v_call: TRBV7-2; d_call: NA; clone_size: NA; cdr3_length: 15; j_call: TRBJ2-5; cdr3_aa: CASSLDVTRVKTQYF; cdr3_nt: TGTGCCAGCAGCTTAGACGTGACTAGGGTGAAGACCCAGTACTTC
v_call: TRBV28; d_call: TRBD1; clone_size: NA; cdr3_length: 15; j_call: TRBJ2-3; cdr3_aa: CASSYRGASTDTQYF; cdr3_nt: TGTGCCAGCAGTTACAGGGGCGCCAGCACAGATACGCAGTATTTT
v_call: TRBV4-1; d_call: NA; clone_size: NA; cdr3_length: 17; j_call: TRBJ1-4; cdr3_aa: CASSLFYLRESGEKLFF; cdr3_nt: TGCGCCAGCAGCCTATTCTATCTCCGGGAGAGCGGGGAAAAACTGTTTTTT
v_call: TRBV15; d_call: NA; clone_size: once; cdr3_length: 15; j_call: TRBJ1-4; cdr3_aa: CATSRKSGVGEKLFF; cdr3_nt: TGTGCCACCAGCAGGAAATCGGGGGTAGGCGAAAAACTGTTTTTT
v_call: TRBV2; d_call: NA; clone_size: NA; cdr3_length: 12; j_call: TRBJ2-5; cdr3_aa: CASRGLGETQYF; cdr3_nt: TGTGCCAGCAGGGGACTGGGAGAGACCCAGTACTTC
v_call: TRBV28; d_call: NA; clone_size: NA; cdr3_length: 12; j_call: TRBJ1-2; cdr3_aa: CASSSPLRGYTF; cdr3_nt: TGTGCCAGCAGTTCTCCCCTGCGAGGCTACACCTTC
v_call: TRBV11-2; d_call: TRBD1; clone_size: NA; cdr3_length: 16; j_call: TRBJ1-4; cdr3_aa: CASSLDEGTVGEKLFF; cdr3_nt: TGTGCCAGCAGCTTAGACGAAGGGACAGTAGGAGAAAAACTGTTTTTT
v_call: TRBV28; d_call: TRBD2; clone_size: NA; cdr3_length: 14; j_call: TRBJ2-5; cdr3_aa: CASIGGGNQETQYF; cdr3_nt: TGTGCCAGCATTGGGGGGGGGAATCAAGAGACCCAGTACTTC
v_call: TRBV19; d_call: TRBD1; clone_size: NA; cdr3_length: 17; j_call: TRBJ1-5; cdr3_aa: CASSSHAGTGVNQPQHF; cdr3_nt: TGTGCCAGTAGTTCACATGCCGGGACAGGGGTCAATCAGCCCCAGCATTTT
v_call: TRBV28; d_call: NA; clone_size: NA; cdr3_length: 16; j_call: TRBJ2-3; cdr3_aa: CASTSSSSFSTDTQYF; cdr3_nt: TGTGCCAGCACTTCATCCTCTAGTTTTAGCACAGATACGCAGTATTTT
v_call: TRBV5-1; d_call: NA; clone_size: NA; cdr3_length: 15; j_call: TRBJ1-1; cdr3_aa: CASSLAQGFVTEAFF; cdr3_nt: TGCGCCAGCAGCTTGGCGCAGGGCTTCGTCACTGAAGCTTTCTTT
v_call: TRBV28; d_call: TRBD1; clone_size: NA; cdr3_length: 14; j_call: TRBJ2-7; cdr3_aa: CASQTPGQGYEQYF; cdr3_nt: TGTGCCAGCCAGACACCGGGACAGGGCTACGAGCAGTACTTC
v_call: TRBV2; d_call: TRBD2; clone_size: NA; cdr3_length: 15; j_call: TRBJ2-1; cdr3_aa: CASSALAGGDNEQFF; cdr3_nt: TGTGCCAGCAGCGCGCTAGCGGGAGGGGACAATGAGCAGTTCTTC
v_call: TRBV11-3; d_call: TRBD2; clone_size: NA; cdr3_length: 15; j_call: TRBJ2-1; cdr3_aa: CASSLVQAGRAQQFF; cdr3_nt: TGTGCCAGCAGCTTAGTCCAGGCCGGGAGGGCCCAGCAGTTCTTC
v_call: TRBV6-6; d_call: TRBD1; clone_size: NA; cdr3_length: 14; j_call: TRBJ2-7; cdr3_aa: CASRTGGTSYEQYF; cdr3_nt: TGTGCCAGCCGAACAGGGGGAACCTCCTACGAGCAGTACTTC
v_call: TRBV30; d_call: NA; clone_size: once; cdr3_length: 13; j_call: TRBJ1-2; cdr3_aa: CASAWGGNYGYTF; cdr3_nt: TGTGCCTCGGCGTGGGGGGGGAACTATGGCTACACCTTC
v_call: TRBV27; d_call: NA; clone_size: NA; cdr3_length: 14; j_call: TRBJ2-1; cdr3_aa: CASRRRGPDNEQFF; cdr3_nt: TGTGCCAGCAGACGGAGGGGGCCGGACAATGAGCAGTTCTTC
v_call: TRBV9; d_call: NA; clone_size: NA; cdr3_length: 14; j_call: TRBJ1-5; cdr3_aa: CASSGAYSNQPQHF; cdr3_nt: TGTGCCAGCAGTGGGGCCTATAGCAATCAGCCCCAGCATTTT
v_call: TRBV12-3/TRBV12-4; d_call: NA; clone_size: NA; cdr3_length: 12; j_call: TRBJ1-5; cdr3_aa: CASSSDGESQHF; cdr3_nt: TGTGCCAGCAGTTCCGACGGGGAGTCCCAGCATTTT
v_call: TRBV15; d_call: TRBD1; clone_size: NA; cdr3_length: 12; j_call: TRBJ1-5; cdr3_aa: CATSRERTGQHF; cdr3_nt: TGTGCCACCAGCAGGGAGAGGACAGGCCAGCATTTT
v_call: TRBV27; d_call: NA; clone_size: NA; cdr3_length: 15; j_call: TRBJ2-1; cdr3_aa: CASRPNGGAGNEQFF; cdr3_nt: TGTGCCAGCAGGCCCAATGGTGGGGCAGGGAATGAGCAGTTCTTC
v_call: TRBV27; d_call: TRBD2; clone_size: NA; cdr3_length: 16; j_call: TRBJ2-7; cdr3_aa: CASSPMGRGASYEQYF; cdr3_nt: TGTGCCAGCAGCCCTATGGGGCGGGGGGCCTCCTACGAGCAGTACTTC
v_call: TRBV9; d_call: NA; clone_size: NA; cdr3_length: 15; j_call: TRBJ1-4; cdr3_aa: CASSVSPTTNEKLFF; cdr3_nt: TGTGCCAGCAGCGTATCCCCAACAACTAATGAAAAACTGTTTTTT
v_call: TRBV19; d_call: NA; clone_size: once; cdr3_length: 15; j_call: TRBJ2-2; cdr3_aa: CASHRGNRGTGELFF; cdr3_nt: TGTGCCAGCCACAGAGGGAATCGGGGAACCGGGGAGCTGTTTTTT
v_call: TRBV27; d_call: NA; clone_size: few; cdr3_length: 15; j_call: TRBJ2-3; cdr3_aa: CASSLYKGSTDTQYF; cdr3_nt: TGTGCCAGCAGTTTATACAAGGGGAGCACAGATACGCAGTATTTT
v_call: TRBV10-3; d_call: TRBD1; clone_size: NA; cdr3_length: 12; j_call: TRBJ1-2; cdr3_aa: CAISATGDGYTF; cdr3_nt: TGTGCCATCAGTGCCACAGGGGATGGCTACACCTTC
v_call: TRBV7-9; d_call: TRBD1; clone_size: NA; cdr3_length: 18; j_call: TRBJ2-6; cdr3_aa: CASSLVTGAGSGANVLTF; cdr3_nt: TGTGCCAGCAGCTTAGTTACAGGGGCCGGCTCTGGGGCCAACGTCCTGACTTTC